One and the same sample provided the 10 T cell receptor beta chains below, sequenced in a study of identical twins. TCRdb recomputed calls from the 5' RACE reads with MiXCR, one row per CDR3 protein. The table has hundreds of thousands of distinct CDR3 sequences, approximately 6.1% seen once. Sequencing was performed on naive T cells sorted from blood. The receptors were sampled from a man aged 18 to 35 in good health.

Many counts were recorded for this clonotype. CDR3 region: CASSHEGTGVNQPQHF. CDR3 bases: TGTGCCAGCAGCCATGAGGGGACAGGGGTCAATCAGCCCCAGCATTTT. This chain uses TRBV4-2 with TRBJ1-5; TRBD1 aligns across 10 bases. With V trimmed by 3 bases and J by 3 bases, 5 bases remained unmatched. CDR1 and CDR2 from the germline V gene are LGHNA and YNFKEQ. The CDR3 is 16 residues long.

The chain has TRBV7-2 and TRBJ2-7; a possible D gene is TRBD2 (5 bases). The CDR3 contains 13 residues. The germline gives CDR1 SGHTA, CDR2 FQGNSA. Trimming left V 5 bases short and J 2 bases short, with 10 bases between. This chain's CDR3 is CASSITGTYEQYF. The CDR3 bases are TGTGCCAGCAGCATCACCGGGACCTACGAGCAGTACTTC.

J is TRBJ2-5 and V is TRBV27, with 8 bases that match TRBD1. Per the germline V gene, CDR1 is MNHEY and CDR2 is SMNVEV (reference sequence). V gave up 2 bases and J gave up 1 base; unmatched junction bases: 9. The CDR3 totals 17 residues. As DNA, the CDR3 is TGTGCCAGCAGTTTAAGTGGGCGACAGGGGCCCCAAGAGACCCAGTACTTC. Translated: CASSLSGRQGPQETQYF.

Only a few counts were recorded for this clonotype. The genes are TRBV3-1 and TRBJ1-6, with D maybe TRBD1 (6 bases). V lost 3 bases and J lost 6, with 15 bases in between. This CDR3 has 16 residues. Germline assignment: CDR1 LGHDT and CDR2 YNNKEL (reference sequence). DNA for the CDR3: TGTGCCAGCAGCCATGTGGGGGGCGCGGGTAATTCACCCCTCCACTTT. It codes for CASSHVGGAGNSPLHF. Full variable domain (missing parts from reference TRBV3-1 and TRBJ1-6): DTAVSQTPKYLVTQMGNDKSIKCEQNLGHDTMYWYKQDSKKFLKIMFSYNNKELIINETVPNRFSPKSPDKAHLNLHINSLELGDSAVYFCASSHVGGAGNSPLHFGNGTRLTVT.

This clonotype occurred a few times. The V call is TRBV29-1, the J call TRBJ2-4; D uncertain. CDR1 and CDR2 from the germline V gene are SQVTM and ANQGSEA. The CDR3 runs to 8 residues. The CDR3 reads CRVYIQYF. The CDR3 region has the DNA TGCAGAGTGTACATTCAGTACTTC.

This chain joins TRBV27 and TRBJ1-5; D remains unclear. V was cut by 4 bases and J by 6 bases, with 10 bases left in between. This CDR3 is 13 amino acids long. Per the germline V gene, CDR1 is MNHEY and CDR2 is SMNVEV (reference sequence). In nucleotides, the CDR3 is TGTGCCAGCAGTTCGCCTACTGGTCAGCCCCAGCATTTT. It specifies CASSSPTGQPQHF.

Many counts were recorded for this clonotype. The V gene is TRBV4-2, the J gene TRBJ2-1; the match to TRBD2 covers 11 bases. The junction had 11 bases not matched to a gene; V was cut back by 1 base and J by 12 bases. This CDR3 is 16 amino acids long. Germline loops: CDR1 LGHNA, CDR2 YNFKEQ. Written as DNA, the CDR3 is TGTGCCAGCAGCCAAGCTCAACTAGCGGGAGCTCCGGGGCAGTTCTTC. Protein product: CASSQAQLAGAPGQFF.

This clonotype occurred many times. CDR3 protein: CSARHTGGYYEQYF. Written as DNA, the CDR3 is TGCAGTGCTAGACACACCGGGGGTTACTACGAGCAGTACTTC. The V call is TRBV20-1, the J call TRBJ2-7; D is perhaps TRBD2 (6 bases). Germline V lookup: CDR1 DFQATT, CDR2 SNEGSKA (reference sequence). Trimming took off 2 bases at V and 3 bases at J, with 14 bases between the two ends. The CDR3 loop spans 14 amino acids.

Many counts were recorded for this clonotype. Here the CDR3 reads CAVRGQGEETQYF. The CDR3 nucleotides are TGTGCCGTAAGAGGACAGGGAGAAGAGACCCAGTACTTC. This chain links TRBV10-3 with TRBJ2-5, with 8 bases fitting TRBD1. The germline gives CDR1 ENHRY, CDR2 SYGVKD. The J segment lost 3 bases and the V segment lost 11 bases, leaving 8 bases of the junction unmatched. CDR3 length: 13 residues.

This clonotype was counted only a few times. The chain uses TRBV6-2 or TRBV6-3 and TRBJ2-3; the match to TRBD2 covers 7 bases. The CDR3 has 13 amino acids. CDR1 is MNHEY, CDR2 SVGEGT, per germline. The junction had 6 bases not matched to a gene; V was cut back by 9 bases and J by 3 bases. CDR3 sequence (DNA): TGTGCCAGTTCTTGGCGGGAGACAGATACGCAGTATTTT. This sequence encodes CASSWRETDTQYF.